Sequencing of this T cell receptor beta chain was carried out in a study of T cells after posttransplantation cyclophosphamide. TCRdb's copy holds only in-frame clones and misses some; the assay was immunoSEQ multiplex PCR. The data show some 10,000 clones, approximately 80% seen once. A marrow graft followed busulfan-fludarabine conditioning, with cyclophosphamide on days +3 and +4. Study outcomes and limitations: TRB overlap between skin or GI tissue T cells and blood was limited. Donor-recipient repertoire similarity was low at 1-2 months, rising over year one.

With regard to this clone: Antigen unknown.

The clonotype comes from a female patient in her forties or fifties who received an allogeneic stem cell transplant from a related donor, was CMV-positive, and had no GVHD. A subset of T cells may come from the graft donor. This sample comprised PBMCs, obtained after allogeneic stem cell transplant with posttransplant cyclophosphamide.

The CDR3 nucleotides are TGTGCCAGCAGTGAAGTCTGGGGGCTTGAAAAACTGTTTTTT. Amino acid sequence: CASSEVWGLEKLFF. V and J are TRBV6-1 and TRBJ1-4; D possibly corresponds to TRBD1 (6 bases). In germline, CDR1 is MNHNS, CDR2 SASEGT. The length of the CDR3 is 14 residues. V was cut by 1 base and J by 7 bases, with 10 bases left in between.